These 12 T cell receptor beta chains came from one sample sequenced in a study of blood T cells in healthy people across ages. Primed by a sample-barcoded 5' primer and a J-beta primer mix, a second PCR proceeded for 7 to 11 cycles. Each CDR3 protein gets one entry after TCRdb re-called the 5' RACE reads with MiXCR. The table has about 1 million distinct CDR3 sequences, 40% to 55% seen once; the top ten hold around 18%. The sample consisted of blood. The receptor source for this set is a woman in her sixties in good health.

The rearrangement joins TRBV6-5 to TRBJ2-5; 10 nucleotides agree with TRBD2. The CDR3 is 17 amino acids. Trimming removed 0 bases from V and 4 bases from J; junction bases left unmatched: 8. From germline, CDR1 is MNHEY and CDR2 SVGAGI. The CDR3 DNA is TGTGCCAGCAGTTACTCACCTAGCGGGGGCCGAGGAGAGACCCAGTACTTC. Protein product: CASSYSPSGGRGETQYF.

The chain combines TRBV6-1 with TRBJ2-7; 9 bases map to TRBD1. The CDR3 totals 17 residues. Losses at the gene ends were 6 bases for V and 5 bases for J; bases not matched to a gene: 17. Per germline, CDR1 MNHNS and CDR2 SASEGT. In nucleotides, the CDR3 is TGTGCCAGCAGCCCAGAAGCTTGGACAGGGGAAAAGGACGAGCAGTACTTC. It codes for CASSPEAWTGEKDEQYF.

The chain joins TRBV20-1 to TRBJ2-1, with TRBD2 matching over 7 bases. CDR1 and CDR2 (germline): DFQATT, SNEGSKA (reference sequence). The ends lost 0 bases at V and 3 bases at J; junction bases unmatched: 5. CDR3 length equals 15 residues. The CDR3 loop reads CSARETLADYNEQFF. CDR3 in DNA: TGCAGTGCTAGAGAGACGCTAGCGGACTACAATGAGCAGTTCTTC.

V usage is TRBV7-2 and J usage is TRBJ2-7; TRBD2 is a possible D gene (5 bases). Per the germline V gene, CDR1 is SGHTA and CDR2 is FQGNSA. The CDR3 has 13 residues. The germline V and J ends were trimmed by 3 bases and 2 bases, with 8 bases remaining between them. The CDR3 coding sequence is TGTGCCAGCAGCTTGTCGGAGGCCTACGAGCAGTACTTC. Protein: CASSLSEAYEQYF.

The gene calls are TRBV7-9 and TRBJ2-1, with 7 bases lining up with TRBD2. The CDR3 length is 15 residues. J lost 10 bases, V lost 5 bases, and 14 bases had no gene match. Germline CDR1 reads SEHNR; CDR2 reads FQNEAQ (reference sequence). In DNA form, the CDR3 reads TGTGCCAGCAGCCTCCTGACTAGCCCGGCCGCCGAGCAGTTCTTC. Translated, it gives CASSLLTSPAAEQFF.

Remarks on this clonotype: This clone may be a read error of a much larger clone one base away. This chain joins TRBV5-1 and TRBJ2-3; no definite D call. Germline V gene data show CDR1 as SGHRS and CDR2 as YFSETQ. Trimming left V 2 bases short and J 2 bases short, with 6 bases between. The CDR3 totals 13 residues. CDR3 sequence (DNA): TGCGCCAGCAGCTTTCATCTCACAGATACGCAGTATTTT. Its protein product is CASSFHLTDTQYF.

This clonotype was seen just once. The chain is built from TRBV15 and TRBJ1-1; D uncertain. The CDR3 sequence is 12 residues long. CDR1 LNHNV and CDR2 YYDKDF come from the germline V gene (reference sequence). V was cut by 3 bases and J by 3 bases, with 5 bases left in between. Written as DNA, the CDR3 is TGTGCCACCAGCAGGTGGGACACTGAAGCTTTCTTT. It is translated as CATSRWDTEAFF. Full variable domain (rest looked up from reference TRBV15 and TRBJ1-1): DAMVIQNPRYQVTQFGKPVTLSCSQTLNHNVMYWYQQKSSQAPKLLFHYYDKDFNNEADTPDNFQSRRPNTSFCFLDIRSPGLGDTAMYLCATSRWDTEAFFGQGTRLTVV.

J is TRBJ1-2 and V is TRBV5-5, with 7 bases lining up with TRBD1. V lost 5 bases, J lost 4 bases, and 5 bases stayed unmatched. The CDR3 spans 13 residues. Germline V gene data show CDR1 as SGHKS and CDR2 as YYEKEE (reference sequence). CDR3 nucleotide sequence: TGTGCCAGCAGAGGGGGCGAGGGCTATGGCTACACCTTC. Translating it yields CASRGGEGYGYTF.

The chain carries TRBV10-3 and TRBJ2-1; 8 bases are shared with TRBD2. Trimming took 6 bases from V and 13 from J; bases not matched to a gene: 11. Germline values: CDR1 ENHRY, CDR2 SYGVKD. The CDR3 contains 13 residues. This CDR3 is CAIRSGGPETQFF. The CDR3 DNA is TGTGCCATCAGGTCGGGAGGGCCGGAGACCCAGTTCTTC.

This chain uses TRBV29-1 with TRBJ1-1; weak D call: TRBD1 (5 bases). Trimming stripped 4 bases from V and 4 bases from J, with 16 bases between. This CDR3 region has 14 residues. The V gene's germline CDR1 is SQVTM and CDR2 ANQGSEA. The CDR3 protein is CSVGIGAVGTEAFF. In DNA, the CDR3 is TGCAGCGTTGGTATCGGGGCGGTCGGCACTGAAGCTTTCTTT.

This chain connects TRBV3-1 to TRBJ1-2; D gene ambiguous. This CDR3 region has 13 residues. The V gene's germline CDR1 is LGHDT and CDR2 YNNKEL (reference sequence). V was pared by 4 bases and J by 4 bases, with 10 bases between. CDR3 nucleotides: TGTGCCAGCAGCCTCTCCCGACCCTATGGCTACACCTTC. Its protein is CASSLSRPYGYTF.

The CDR3 DNA is TGTGCCATCAGTGGGCGGGTGGATTCACCCCTCCACTTT. It is translated as CAISGRVDSPLHF. The V call is TRBV10-3, the J call TRBJ1-6; D not certain. The CDR3 covers 13 residues. Germline CDR1 reads ENHRY; CDR2 reads SYGVKD. With 4 bases removed from V and 8 bases from J, the gap between germline ends came to 9 bases.